Below, 4 T cell receptor beta chains from the same sample are listed, as sequenced in a study of shared clonotypes between healthy human individuals. Repertoires were generated with immunoSEQ multiplex PCR, while TCRdb's copy carries only in-frame clones and drops some. The sample holds nearly 1,000,000 clones, around three quarters seen once. Specimen: memory CD4+ T cells sorted from blood. Regarding subset: CD45RA-negative fraction. The receptor source for this set is a man aged 18 to 29 in good health.

The chain is built from TRBV2 and TRBJ1-1; possible D gene TRBD1, 6 bases. V gave up 6 bases and J gave up 4 bases, with 18 bases separating them. The CDR3 extends over 15 amino acids. Per germline, CDR1 SNHLY and CDR2 FYNNEI. CDR3 DNA: TGTGCCAGCAGCCCTCAGTGGGGGGGCGGCACTGAAGCTTTCTTT. Translated, it gives CASSPQWGGGTEAFF.

The V and J genes are TRBV19 and TRBJ2-7; D unresolved. The CDR3 length is 11 residues. Per the germline V gene, CDR1 is LNHDA and CDR2 is SQIVND (reference sequence). Trimming stripped 6 bases from V and 4 bases from J, with 7 bases between. As DNA, the CDR3 is TGTGCCAGTAGACATGAGTACGAGCAGTACTTC. This encodes CASRHEYEQYF.

The gene calls are TRBV5-1 and TRBJ1-1; D gene unclear. The V gene lost 4 bases and the J gene lost 4 bases, with 14 bases spanning the gap. Germline V gene sequence: CDR1 SGHRS, CDR2 YFSETQ. CDR3 size: 14 residues. The DNA of the CDR3 is TGCGCCAGCAGCCAGCAGGAGGGTCCCACTGAAGCTTTCTTT. Protein: CASSQQEGPTEAFF.

This clone occurred a few times. The chain recombines TRBV7-8 with TRBJ1-1; the match to TRBD1 covers 7 bases. Per the germline V gene, CDR1 is SGHVS and CDR2 is FQNEAQ. This CDR3 region has 17 residues. Trimming at V came to 7 bases and at J to 4 bases, leaving 18 bases not matched to a gene. For the CDR3, the DNA is TGTGCCAGCACTGCCGGGACAGTCTCAAACGGGGTCACTGAAGCTTTCTTT. It codes for CASTAGTVSNGVTEAFF.